This TCR beta chain was captured by sequencing in a study of T cells in women clearing cervical HPV infection. As for the study in general: Blood came at first lesion visit for cases, post-clearance for controls. Findings of the study overall: Combining TCR richness with V gene abundances gave around 0.87 AUC.

The CDR3 runs 15 residues. Germline V gene lookup returns CDR1 SEHNR and CDR2 FQNEAQ (reference sequence). Concerning this clone: As yet, its antigen is unknown. The sequenced fragment ends 3 residues before the CDR3 boundary, so the rest is inferred from the germline J gene.

Dot-blot hybridization genotyped cervical HPV amplified with MY09/MY11 PCR. Method: immunoSEQ multiplex PCR; TCRdb's copy keeps in-frame clones and lacks some. The table for this sample gives 20,000 to 30,000 clones. The specimen was blood buffy coat. The chain links TRBV7-9 to TRBJ2-4, with 7 positions matching TRBD1. The receptor was derived from a woman aged 18-70 years with a cervical HPV16 infection that either progressed to CIN3+ or cleared (not recorded which). The DNA read from the CDR3 is TGTGCCAGCAGCGGGGGACAGCGTGACCGAGGGGGT. Its protein product is CASSGGQRDRGG. In full, the CDR3 reads CASSGGQRDRGGQYF.